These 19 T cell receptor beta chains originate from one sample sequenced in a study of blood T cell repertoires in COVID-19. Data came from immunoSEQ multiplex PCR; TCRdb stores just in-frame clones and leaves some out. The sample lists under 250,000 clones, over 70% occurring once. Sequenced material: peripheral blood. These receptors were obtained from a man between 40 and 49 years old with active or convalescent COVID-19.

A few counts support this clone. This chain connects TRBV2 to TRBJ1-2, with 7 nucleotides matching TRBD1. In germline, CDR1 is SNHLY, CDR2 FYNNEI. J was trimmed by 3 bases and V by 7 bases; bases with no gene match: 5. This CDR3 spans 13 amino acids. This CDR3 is CASNPTGDYGYTF. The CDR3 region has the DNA TGTGCCAGCAACCCCACAGGGGACTATGGCTACACCTTC.

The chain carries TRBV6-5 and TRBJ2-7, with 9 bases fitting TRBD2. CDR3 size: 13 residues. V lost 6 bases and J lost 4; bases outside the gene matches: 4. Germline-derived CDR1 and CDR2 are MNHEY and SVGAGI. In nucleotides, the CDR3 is TGTGCCAGCAGAGCGGGGGGTATTTACGAGCAGTACTTC. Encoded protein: CASRAGGIYEQYF.

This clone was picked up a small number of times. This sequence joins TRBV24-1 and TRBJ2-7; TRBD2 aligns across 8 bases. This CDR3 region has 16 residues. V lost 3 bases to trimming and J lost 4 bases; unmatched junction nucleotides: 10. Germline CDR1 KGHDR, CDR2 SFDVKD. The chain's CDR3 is CATSDPPSGRVYEQYF. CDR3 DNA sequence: TGTGCCACCAGTGATCCCCCCAGCGGGAGAGTGTACGAGCAGTACTTC.

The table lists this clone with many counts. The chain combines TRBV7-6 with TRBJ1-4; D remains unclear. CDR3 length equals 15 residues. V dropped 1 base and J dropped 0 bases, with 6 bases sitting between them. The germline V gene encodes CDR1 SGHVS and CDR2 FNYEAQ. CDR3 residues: CASSLEPATNEKLFF. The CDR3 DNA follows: TGTGCCAGCAGCTTAGAGCCGGCAACTAATGAAAAACTGTTTTTT. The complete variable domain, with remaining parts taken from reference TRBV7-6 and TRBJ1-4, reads GAGVSQSPRYKVTKRGQDVALRCDPISGHVSLYWYRQALGQGPEFLTYFNYEAQQDKSGLPNDRFSAERPEGSISTLTIQRTEQRDSAMYRCASSLEPATNEKLFFGSGTQLSVL.

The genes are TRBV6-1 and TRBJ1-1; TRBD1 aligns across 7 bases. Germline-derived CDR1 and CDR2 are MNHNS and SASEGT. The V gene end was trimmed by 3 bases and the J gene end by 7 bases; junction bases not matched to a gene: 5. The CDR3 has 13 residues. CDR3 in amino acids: CASSDSQGFEAFF. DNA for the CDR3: TGTGCCAGCAGTGATTCACAGGGGTTTGAAGCTTTCTTT.

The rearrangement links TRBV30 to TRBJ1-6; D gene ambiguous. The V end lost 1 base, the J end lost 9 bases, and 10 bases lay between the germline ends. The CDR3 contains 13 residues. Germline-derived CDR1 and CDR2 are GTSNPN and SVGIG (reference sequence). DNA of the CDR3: TGTGCCTGGAGTGGAGATCGTGGTTCACCCCTCCACTTT. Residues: CAWSGDRGSPLHF.

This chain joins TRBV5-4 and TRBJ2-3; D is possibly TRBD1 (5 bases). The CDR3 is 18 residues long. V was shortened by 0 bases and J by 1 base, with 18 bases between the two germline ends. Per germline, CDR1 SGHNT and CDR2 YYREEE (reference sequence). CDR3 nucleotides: TGTGCCAGCAGCTTGGAGGGGCGTATCGTTGTAGGCACAGATACGCAGTATTTT. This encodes CASSLEGRIVVGTDTQYF.

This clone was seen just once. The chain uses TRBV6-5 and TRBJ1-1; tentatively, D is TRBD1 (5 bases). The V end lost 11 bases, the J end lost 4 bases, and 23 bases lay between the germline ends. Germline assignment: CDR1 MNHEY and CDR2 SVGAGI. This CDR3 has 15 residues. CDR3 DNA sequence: TGTGCCGTCCGACCGGGGGACTTATTGAGCACTGAAGCTTTCTTT. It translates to CAVRPGDLLSTEAFF.

The CDR3 DNA reads as TGCGCCAGCAGCTGGGGGGGAGGACAGGGACCAACTAATGAAAAACTGTTTTTT. Translating it yields CASSWGGGQGPTNEKLFF. The J gene is TRBJ1-4, the V gene TRBV5-1; 8 bases map to TRBD1. CDR1 is SGHRS and CDR2 is YFSETQ in the germline V gene. The CDR3 has 18 residues. The V gene end was trimmed by 3 bases and the J gene end by 0 bases; junction bases not matched to a gene: 10. Full variable domain (remainder filled in from reference TRBV5-1 and TRBJ1-4): KAGVTQTPRYLIKTRGQQVTLSCSPISGHRSVSWYQQTPGQGLQFLFEYFSETQRNKGNFPGRFSGRQFSNSRSEMNVSTLELGDSALYLCASSWGGGQGPTNEKLFFGSGTQLSVL.

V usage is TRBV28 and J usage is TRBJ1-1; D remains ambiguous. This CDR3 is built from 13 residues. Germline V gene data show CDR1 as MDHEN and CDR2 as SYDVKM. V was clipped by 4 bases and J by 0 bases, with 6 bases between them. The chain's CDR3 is CASSSAVNTEAFF. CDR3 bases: TGTGCCAGCAGTTCCGCAGTGAACACTGAAGCTTTCTTT.

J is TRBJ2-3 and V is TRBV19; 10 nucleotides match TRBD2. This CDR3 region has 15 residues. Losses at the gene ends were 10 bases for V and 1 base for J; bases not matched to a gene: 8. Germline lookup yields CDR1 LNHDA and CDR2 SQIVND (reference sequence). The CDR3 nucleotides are TGTGCCACCCTAGACGGACTAGCGGGCACAGATACGCAGTATTTT. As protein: CATLDGLAGTDTQYF.

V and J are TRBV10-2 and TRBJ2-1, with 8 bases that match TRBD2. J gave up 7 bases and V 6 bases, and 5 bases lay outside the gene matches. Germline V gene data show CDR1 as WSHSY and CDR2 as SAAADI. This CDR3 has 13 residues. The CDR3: CASRLAGGNEQFF. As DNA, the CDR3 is TGCGCCAGCAGGCTGGCGGGAGGAAATGAGCAGTTCTTC.

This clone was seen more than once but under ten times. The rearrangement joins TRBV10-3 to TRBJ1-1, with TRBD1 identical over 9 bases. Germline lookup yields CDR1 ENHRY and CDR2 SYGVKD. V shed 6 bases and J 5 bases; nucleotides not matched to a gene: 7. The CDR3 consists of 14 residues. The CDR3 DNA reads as TGTGCCATCAGAACACAGGGGGCTGGAACTGAAGCTTTCTTT. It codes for CAIRTQGAGTEAFF.

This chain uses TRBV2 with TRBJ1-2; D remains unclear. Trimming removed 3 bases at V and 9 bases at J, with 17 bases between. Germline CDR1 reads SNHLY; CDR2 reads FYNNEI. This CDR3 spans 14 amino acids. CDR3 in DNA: TGTGCCAGCAGTGAGTTCCTAGAGCCGCCAAGCTACACCTTC. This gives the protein CASSEFLEPPSYTF.

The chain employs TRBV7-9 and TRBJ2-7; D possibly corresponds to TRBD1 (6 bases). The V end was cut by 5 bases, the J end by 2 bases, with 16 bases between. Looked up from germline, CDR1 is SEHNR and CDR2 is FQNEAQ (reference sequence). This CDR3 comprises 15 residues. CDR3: CASSPVGQTTYEQYF. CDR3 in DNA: TGTGCCAGCAGCCCGGTCGGACAGACAACCTACGAGCAGTACTTC.

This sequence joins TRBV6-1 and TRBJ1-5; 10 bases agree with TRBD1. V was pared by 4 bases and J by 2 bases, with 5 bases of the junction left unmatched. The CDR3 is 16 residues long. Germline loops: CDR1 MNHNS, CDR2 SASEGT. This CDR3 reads CASSATGGGGNQPQHF. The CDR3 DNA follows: TGTGCCAGCAGTGCGACAGGGGGCGGGGGCAATCAGCCCCAGCATTTT.

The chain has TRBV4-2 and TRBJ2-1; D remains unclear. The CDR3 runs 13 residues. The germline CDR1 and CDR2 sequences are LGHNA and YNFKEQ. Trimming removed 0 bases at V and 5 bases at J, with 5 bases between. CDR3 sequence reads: CASSQDTNNEQFF. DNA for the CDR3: TGTGCCAGCAGCCAAGATACAAACAATGAGCAGTTCTTC.

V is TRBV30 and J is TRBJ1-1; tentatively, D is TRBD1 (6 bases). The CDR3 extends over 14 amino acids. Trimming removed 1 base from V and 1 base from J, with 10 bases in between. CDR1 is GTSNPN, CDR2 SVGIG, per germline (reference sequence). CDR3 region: CAWSGDRKNTEAFF. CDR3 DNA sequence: TGTGCCTGGAGTGGCGACAGGAAGAACACTGAAGCTTTCTTT.

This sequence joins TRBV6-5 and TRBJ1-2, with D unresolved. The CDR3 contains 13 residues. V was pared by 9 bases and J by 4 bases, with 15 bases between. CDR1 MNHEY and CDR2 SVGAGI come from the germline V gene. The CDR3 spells CASVGARSYGYTF. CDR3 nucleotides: TGTGCCAGTGTTGGAGCCCGGAGCTATGGCTACACCTTC.